This record concerns one T cell receptor beta chain sequence. What it recognizes is unknown. This specimen comes from a study of cytomegalovirus exposure and HLA in healthy donors. Overall study findings and caveats: It emerged from a later analysis that several of the most significant clusters appeared to be linked to common viral pathogens.

The V gene lost 4 bases and the J gene lost 4 bases, with 19 bases spanning the gap. The CDR3 loop spans 16 amino acids. The germline V gene has CDR1 MNHNS and CDR2 SASEGT. Use of 60 Vbeta and 13 Jbeta primers characterized the PCR. TCRdb's copy holds only in-frame clones and misses some; the assay was immunoSEQ multiplex PCR. In the table there are about 130,000 clones, about 66% of which are singletons. Sequences were obtained from PBMCs. The chain links TRBV6-1 to TRBJ1-1; TRBD1 might be the D (6 bases). The receptor's source is a human donor in good health. Here the CDR3 DNA reads TGTGCCAGCAGTGCCCGGGCAGGGGAAGTGGCCACTGAAGCTTTCTTT. Residues: CASSARAGEVATEAFF.